The 7 T cell receptor beta chains listed next were all sequenced from one sample in a study of blood T cells in healthy people across ages (dated by TCRdb to 2015 to 2017). Libraries came from 5' RACE. The instrument given in TCRdb is Illumina HiSeq 2500. A second PCR of about 6 to 12 cycles was run with a J-beta primer mix and a sample-barcoded 5' primer. The raw public data were reprocessed by TCRdb itself: fastp quality trimming at Q25, MiXCR clonotype calling, in-frame beta chains only. One record per CDR3 amino acid sequence lists the most common genes and DNA. The sample data list approximately 900,000 distinct CDR3 sequences, and roughly 29% of these were observed just once. The leading ten clones occupy about 10% of the sample. A further study also used this sample, focusing on T cells of mothers and their children.

The sequencing input was blood. Every receptor here comes from a woman between 40 and 55 years old in good health.

For this clonotype: This could be a read error, since a much larger clone is one nucleotide away. The chain has TRBV24-1 and TRBJ2-3; TRBD2 matches at 11 bases. V dropped 12 bases and J dropped 5; count of bases not matched to a gene: 18. The germline gives CDR1 KGHDR, CDR2 SFDVKD. This CDR3 has 17 amino acids. CDR3 DNA: TGTGCCGCCTCCGGGGTAGCGGGGGGGCGCCGTCGAGATACGCAGTATTTT. It specifies CAASGVAGGRRRDTQYF.

The rearrangement joins TRBV5-1 to TRBJ2-3, with D possibly TRBD1 on 6 matching bases. This CDR3 comprises 16 residues. Per germline, CDR1 SGHRS and CDR2 YFSETQ. Deletions cut 4 bases from V and 2 bases from J, with 17 bases between. The DNA for the CDR3 is TGCGCCAGCAGCCTAGGACAGTCCCTAAACACAGATACGCAGTATTTT. Translating it yields CASSLGQSLNTDTQYF.

The chain links TRBV4-1 to TRBJ1-2, with 8 bases that match TRBD1. From germline, CDR1 is MGHRA and CDR2 YSYEKL. V shed 5 bases and J 1 base; nucleotides not matched to a gene: 9. The CDR3 spans 16 residues. In DNA form, the CDR3 reads TGCGCCAGCAGCGGACACCGGGACAGGATTAACTATGGCTACACCTTC. It codes for CASSGHRDRINYGYTF.

The CDR3 loop reads CASSLAVGPDNEQFF. The CDR3 bases are TGCGCCAGCAGCTTGGCTGTTGGGCCCGACAATGAGCAGTTCTTC. The chain is built from TRBV5-1 and TRBJ2-1, with D uncertain. The CDR3 sequence is 15 residues long. The V end was cut by 0 bases, the J end by 5 bases, with 12 bases between. The germline V gene has CDR1 SGHRS and CDR2 YFSETQ.

The chain uses TRBV5-1 and TRBJ1-2, with a tentative D call TRBD1 (6 bases). The V gene lost 0 bases and the J gene lost 4 bases, with 13 bases spanning the gap. Germline-derived CDR1 and CDR2 are SGHRS and YFSETQ. The CDR3 runs to 15 residues. The CDR3 coding sequence is TGCGCCAGCAGCTTGGGGACAGATGATTTCTATGGCTACACCTTC. This translates into CASSLGTDDFYGYTF.

The rearrangement joins TRBV4-1 to TRBJ2-5; D is perhaps TRBD2 (5 bases). The DNA end lines up better with TRBJ2-7; the J call may be wrong. The CDR3 extends over 17 amino acids. Germline CDR1 MGHRA, CDR2 YSYEKL. CDR3 bases: TGCGCCAGCAGCCACGCGGGTCCTCGACCCACCTGTGACGAGCAGTACTTC. Translating it yields CASSHAGPRPTCDEQYF.

This clonotype was seen more than once but under ten times. The chain combines TRBV28 with TRBJ2-3; no firm D call. Between the trimmed V and J ends, which lost 4 bases and 4 bases, there was a span of 6 bases. The length of the CDR3 is 12 residues. The V gene's germline CDR1 is MDHEN and CDR2 SYDVKM. The CDR3 nucleotides are TGTGCCAGCAGTTGGATCGCAGATACGCAGTATTTT. It encodes CASSWIADTQYF.